This T cell receptor (beta chain) was obtained from a study of T cell changes during pregnancy in multiple sclerosis. The protocol was immunoSEQ multiplex PCR, while the TCRdb copy is restricted to in-frame clones and leaves out a portion. The repertoire holds 90,000 to 100,000 clones, with 85% to 95% as singletons. This CDR3 comprises 14 residues. V shed 8 bases and J shed 2 bases, with 14 bases lying between them. Germline CDR1 and CDR2: LNHDA and SQIVND (reference sequence). The chain couples TRBV19 to TRBJ2-3, with D possibly being TRBD2 (5 bases). The specimen comprised peripheral blood, sampled in the third trimester of pregnancy. The sequence was collected from a female donor with multiple sclerosis, enrolled in a pregnancy study. CDR3 region: CASRGGLYTDTQYF. CDR3 DNA sequence: TGTGCCAGTCGCGGCGGACTCTACACAGATACGCAGTATTTT.